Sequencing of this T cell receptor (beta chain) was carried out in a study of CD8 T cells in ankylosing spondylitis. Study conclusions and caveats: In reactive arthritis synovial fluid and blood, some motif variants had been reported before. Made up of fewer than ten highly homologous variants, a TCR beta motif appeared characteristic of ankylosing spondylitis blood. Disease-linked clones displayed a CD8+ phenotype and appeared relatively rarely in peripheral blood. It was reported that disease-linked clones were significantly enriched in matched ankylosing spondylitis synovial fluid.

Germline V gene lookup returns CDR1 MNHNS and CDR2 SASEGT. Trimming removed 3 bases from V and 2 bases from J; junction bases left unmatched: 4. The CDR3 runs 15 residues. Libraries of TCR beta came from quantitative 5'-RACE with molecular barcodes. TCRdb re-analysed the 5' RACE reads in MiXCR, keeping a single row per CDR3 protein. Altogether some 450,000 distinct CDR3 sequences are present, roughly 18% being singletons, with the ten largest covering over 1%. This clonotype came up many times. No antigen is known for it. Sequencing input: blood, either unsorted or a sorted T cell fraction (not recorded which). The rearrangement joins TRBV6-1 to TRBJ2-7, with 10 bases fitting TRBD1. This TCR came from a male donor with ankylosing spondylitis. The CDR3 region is CASSDRDRGPYEQYF. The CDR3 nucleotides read TGTGCCAGCAGTGACCGGGACAGGGGACCCTACGAGCAGTACTTC.